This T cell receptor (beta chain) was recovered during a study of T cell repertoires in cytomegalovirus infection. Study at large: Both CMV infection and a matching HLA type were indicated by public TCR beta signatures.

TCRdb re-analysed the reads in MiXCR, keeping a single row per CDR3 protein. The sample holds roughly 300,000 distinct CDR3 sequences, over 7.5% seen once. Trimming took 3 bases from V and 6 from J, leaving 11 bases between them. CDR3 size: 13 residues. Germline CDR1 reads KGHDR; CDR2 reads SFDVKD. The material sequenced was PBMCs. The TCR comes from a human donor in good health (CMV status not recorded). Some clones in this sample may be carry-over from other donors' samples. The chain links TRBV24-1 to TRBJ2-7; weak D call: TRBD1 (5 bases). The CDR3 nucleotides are TGTGCCACCAGTGATGGGGCAGTGCCCGAGCAGTACTTC. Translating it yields CATSDGAVPEQYF.